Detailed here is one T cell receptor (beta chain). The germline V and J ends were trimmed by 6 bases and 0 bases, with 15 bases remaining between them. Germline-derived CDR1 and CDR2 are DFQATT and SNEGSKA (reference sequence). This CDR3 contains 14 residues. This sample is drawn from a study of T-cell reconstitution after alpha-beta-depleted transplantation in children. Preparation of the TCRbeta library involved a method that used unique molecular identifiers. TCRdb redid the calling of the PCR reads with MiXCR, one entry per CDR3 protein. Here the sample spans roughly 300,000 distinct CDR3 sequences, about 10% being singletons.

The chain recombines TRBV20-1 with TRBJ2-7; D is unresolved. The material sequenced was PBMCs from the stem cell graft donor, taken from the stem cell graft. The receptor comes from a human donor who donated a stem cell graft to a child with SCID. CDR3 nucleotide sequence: TGCAGTGCCGAACTTGGCGGACGCTCCTACGAGCAGTACTTC. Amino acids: CSAELGGRSYEQYF.